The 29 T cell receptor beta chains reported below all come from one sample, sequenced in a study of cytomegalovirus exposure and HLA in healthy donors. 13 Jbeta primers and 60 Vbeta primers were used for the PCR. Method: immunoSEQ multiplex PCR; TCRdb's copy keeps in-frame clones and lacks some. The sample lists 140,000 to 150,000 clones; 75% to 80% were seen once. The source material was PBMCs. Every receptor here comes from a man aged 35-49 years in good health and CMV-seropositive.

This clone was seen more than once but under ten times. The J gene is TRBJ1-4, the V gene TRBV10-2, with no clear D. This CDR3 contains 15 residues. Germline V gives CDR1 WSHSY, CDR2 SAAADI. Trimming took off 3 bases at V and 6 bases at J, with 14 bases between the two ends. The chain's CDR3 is CASSESSAADEKLFF. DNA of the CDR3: TGCGCCAGCAGTGAATCATCGGCGGCCGATGAAAAACTGTTTTTT.

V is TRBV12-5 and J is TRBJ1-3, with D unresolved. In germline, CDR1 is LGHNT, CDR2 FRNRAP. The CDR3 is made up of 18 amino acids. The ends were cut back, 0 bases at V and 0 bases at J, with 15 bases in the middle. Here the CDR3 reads CASGLVRGGGFSGNTIYF. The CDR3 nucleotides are TGTGCTAGTGGTTTGGTACGGGGAGGAGGGTTCTCTGGAAACACCATATATTTT.

The CDR3 loop is CASSYTGGKTEAFF. The DNA for the CDR3 is TGTGCCAGCAGCTACACAGGGGGTAAAACTGAAGCTTTCTTT. V gene TRBV28 combines with J gene TRBJ1-1; TRBD1 aligns across 8 bases. The CDR3 totals 14 residues. V was clipped by 6 bases and J by 5 bases; unmatched bases: 8. Germline assignment: CDR1 MDHEN and CDR2 SYDVKM.

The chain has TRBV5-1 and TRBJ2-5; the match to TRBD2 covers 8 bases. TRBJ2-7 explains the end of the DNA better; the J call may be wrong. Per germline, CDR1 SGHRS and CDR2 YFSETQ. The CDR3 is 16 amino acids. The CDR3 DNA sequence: TGCGCCAGCAGCTTTAGGGTTAGCGGGAAGAACTACGAGCAGTACTTC. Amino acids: CASSFRVSGKNYEQYF.

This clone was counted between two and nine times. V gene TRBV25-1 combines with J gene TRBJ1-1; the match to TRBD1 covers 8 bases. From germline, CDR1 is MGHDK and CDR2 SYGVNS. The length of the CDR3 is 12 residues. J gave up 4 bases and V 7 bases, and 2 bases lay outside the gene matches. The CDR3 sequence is CASNRGGTEAFF. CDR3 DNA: TGTGCCAGCAACAGGGGGGGCACTGAAGCTTTCTTT.

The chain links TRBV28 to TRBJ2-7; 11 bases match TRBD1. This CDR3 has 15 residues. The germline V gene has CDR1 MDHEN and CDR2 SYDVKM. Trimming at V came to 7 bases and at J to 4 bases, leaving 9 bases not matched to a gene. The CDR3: CASNEPGTGGYEQYF. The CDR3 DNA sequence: TGTGCCAGCAATGAACCCGGGACAGGGGGGTACGAGCAGTACTTC.

DNA for the CDR3: TGTGCCTGGAGTGTATTAGCGGGAGGAGAGACCCAGTACTTC. Translating it yields CAWSVLAGGETQYF. The rearrangement links TRBV30 to TRBJ2-5; the match to TRBD2 covers 10 bases. J lost 4 bases, V lost 0 bases, and 2 bases had no gene match. This CDR3 has 14 residues. Germline V lookup: CDR1 GTSNPN, CDR2 SVGIG (reference sequence).

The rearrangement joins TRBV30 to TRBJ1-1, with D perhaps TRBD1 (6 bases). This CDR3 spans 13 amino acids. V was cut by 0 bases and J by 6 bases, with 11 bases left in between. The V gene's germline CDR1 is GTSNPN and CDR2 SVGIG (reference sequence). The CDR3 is CAWSVLHRAEAFF. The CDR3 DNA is TGTGCCTGGAGTGTCCTTCACAGGGCTGAAGCTTTCTTT.

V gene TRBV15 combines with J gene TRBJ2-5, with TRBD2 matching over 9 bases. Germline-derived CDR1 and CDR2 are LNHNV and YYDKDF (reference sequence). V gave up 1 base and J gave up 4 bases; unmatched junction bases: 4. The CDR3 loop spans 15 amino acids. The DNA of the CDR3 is TGTGCCACCAGCAGAGTCAGCGGGGGGAGAGAGACCCAGTACTTC. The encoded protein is CATSRVSGGRETQYF.

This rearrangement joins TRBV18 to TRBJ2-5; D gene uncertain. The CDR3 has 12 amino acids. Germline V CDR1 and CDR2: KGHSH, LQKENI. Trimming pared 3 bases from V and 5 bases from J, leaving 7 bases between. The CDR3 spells CASSPPEETQYF. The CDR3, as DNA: TGTGCCAGCTCACCGCCTGAGGAGACCCAGTACTTC.

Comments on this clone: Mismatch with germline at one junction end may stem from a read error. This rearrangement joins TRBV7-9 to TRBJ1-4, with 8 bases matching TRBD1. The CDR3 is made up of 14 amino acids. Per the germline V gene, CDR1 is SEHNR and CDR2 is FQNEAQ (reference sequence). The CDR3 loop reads CSSSQGAANEKLFF. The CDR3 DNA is TGTTCCAGCAGCCAGGGGGCGGCTAATGAAAAACTGTTTTTT.

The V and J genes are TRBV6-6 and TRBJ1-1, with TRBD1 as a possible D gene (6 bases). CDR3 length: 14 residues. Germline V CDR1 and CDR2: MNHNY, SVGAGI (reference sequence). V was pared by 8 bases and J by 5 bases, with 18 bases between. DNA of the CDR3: TGTGCCAGCGCCCCCACAGGGAAATGGACTGAAGCTTTCTTT. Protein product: CASAPTGKWTEAFF.

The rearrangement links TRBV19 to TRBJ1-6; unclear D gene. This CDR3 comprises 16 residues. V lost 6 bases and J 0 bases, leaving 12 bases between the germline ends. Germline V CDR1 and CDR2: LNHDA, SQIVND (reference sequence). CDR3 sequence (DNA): TGTGCCAGTAGCGACCGGGAAAGCTCCTATAATTCACCCCTCCACTTT. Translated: CASSDRESSYNSPLHF.

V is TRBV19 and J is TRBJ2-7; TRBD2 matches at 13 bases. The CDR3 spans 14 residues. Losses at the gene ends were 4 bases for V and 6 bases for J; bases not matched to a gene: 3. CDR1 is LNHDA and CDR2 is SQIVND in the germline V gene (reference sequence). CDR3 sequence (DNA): TGTGCCAGTAGTAGACTAGCGGGAGGCGGCGAGCAGTACTTC. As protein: CASSRLAGGGEQYF.

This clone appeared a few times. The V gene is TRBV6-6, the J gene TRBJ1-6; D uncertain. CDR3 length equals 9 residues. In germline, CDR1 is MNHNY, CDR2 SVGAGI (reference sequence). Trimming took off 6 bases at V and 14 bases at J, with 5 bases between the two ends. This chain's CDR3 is CASRPALHF. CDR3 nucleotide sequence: TGTGCCAGCAGGCCAGCCCTCCACTTT.

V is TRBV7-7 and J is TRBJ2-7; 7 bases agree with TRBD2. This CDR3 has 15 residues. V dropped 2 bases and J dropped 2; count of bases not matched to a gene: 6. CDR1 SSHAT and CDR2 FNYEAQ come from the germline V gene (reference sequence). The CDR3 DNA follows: TGTGCCAGCAGCTTAAGGGCTAGCGGTACCTACGAGCAGTACTTC. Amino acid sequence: CASSLRASGTYEQYF.

This CDR3 reads CASSQEGERQFPYGYTF. CDR3 sequence (DNA): TGCGCCAGCAGCCAAGAGGGTGAACGACAGTTCCCCTATGGCTACACCTTC. The chain recombines TRBV4-3 with TRBJ1-2; D might be TRBD1 (5 bases). The CDR3 consists of 17 residues. Germline CDR1 LGHNA, CDR2 YSLEER. The germline V and J ends were trimmed by 0 bases and 4 bases, with 18 bases remaining between them.

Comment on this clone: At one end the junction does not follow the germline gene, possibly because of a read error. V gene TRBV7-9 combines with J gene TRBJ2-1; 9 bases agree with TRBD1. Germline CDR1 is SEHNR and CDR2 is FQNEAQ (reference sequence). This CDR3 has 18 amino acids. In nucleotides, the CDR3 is TGTTCCAGCAGCTCCCGGGACAGGGCGCAAAACTCCTACAATGAGCAGTTCTTC. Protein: CSSSSRDRAQNSYNEQFF.

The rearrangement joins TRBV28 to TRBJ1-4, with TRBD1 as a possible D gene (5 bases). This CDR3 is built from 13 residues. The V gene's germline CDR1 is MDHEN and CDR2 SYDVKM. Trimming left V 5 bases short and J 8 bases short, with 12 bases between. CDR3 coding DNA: TGTGCCAGCAGTCCGGGGGGTGAAGAAAAACTGTTTTTT. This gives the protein CASSPGGEEKLFF.

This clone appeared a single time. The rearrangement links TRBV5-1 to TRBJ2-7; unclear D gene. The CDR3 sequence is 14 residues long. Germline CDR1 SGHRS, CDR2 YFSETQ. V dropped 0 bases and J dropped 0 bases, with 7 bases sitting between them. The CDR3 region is CASSLVGTSYEQYF. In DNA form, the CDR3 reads TGCGCCAGCAGCTTGGTGGGCACCTCCTACGAGCAGTACTTC.

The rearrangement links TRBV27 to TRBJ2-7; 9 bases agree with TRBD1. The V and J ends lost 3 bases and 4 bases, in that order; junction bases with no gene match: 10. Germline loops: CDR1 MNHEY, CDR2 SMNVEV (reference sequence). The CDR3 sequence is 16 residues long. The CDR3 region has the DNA TGTGCCAGCAGTTTGAAGGCGGGACAGGGAGATTACGAGCAGTACTTC. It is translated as CASSLKAGQGDYEQYF.

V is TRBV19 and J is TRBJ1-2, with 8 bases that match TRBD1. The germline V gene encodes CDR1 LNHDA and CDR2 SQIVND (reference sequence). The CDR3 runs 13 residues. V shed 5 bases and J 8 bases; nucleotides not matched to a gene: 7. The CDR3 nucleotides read TGTGCCAGTAGTGACAGGGGTCTAGGAGGCTACACCTTC. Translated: CASSDRGLGGYTF.

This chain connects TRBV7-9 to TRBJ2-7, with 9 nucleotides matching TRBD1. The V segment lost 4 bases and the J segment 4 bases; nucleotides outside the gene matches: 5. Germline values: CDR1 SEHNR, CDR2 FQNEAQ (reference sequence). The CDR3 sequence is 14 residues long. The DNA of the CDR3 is TGTGCCAGCAGCTCTGACGACAGGGGGTACGAGCAGTACTTC. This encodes CASSSDDRGYEQYF.

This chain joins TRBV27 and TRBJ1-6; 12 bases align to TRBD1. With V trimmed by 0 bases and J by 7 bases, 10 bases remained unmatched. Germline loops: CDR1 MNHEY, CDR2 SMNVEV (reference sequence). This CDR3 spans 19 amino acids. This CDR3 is CASSLSSPGTGGWNSPLHF. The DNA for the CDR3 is TGTGCCAGCAGTTTATCGAGCCCCGGGACAGGGGGCTGGAATTCACCCCTCCACTTT.

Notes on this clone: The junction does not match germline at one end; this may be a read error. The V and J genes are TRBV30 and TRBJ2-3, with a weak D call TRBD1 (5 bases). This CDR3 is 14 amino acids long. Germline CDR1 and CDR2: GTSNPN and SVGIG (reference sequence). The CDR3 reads CAWNTEGATGTQYF. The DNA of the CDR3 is TGTGCCTGGAACACGGAAGGGGCCACAGGTACGCAGTATTTT.

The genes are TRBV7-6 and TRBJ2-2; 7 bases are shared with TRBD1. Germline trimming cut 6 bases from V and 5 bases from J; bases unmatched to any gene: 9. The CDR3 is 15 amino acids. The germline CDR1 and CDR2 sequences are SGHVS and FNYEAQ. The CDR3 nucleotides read TGTGCCAGCAGTTTGACAGGGCAGGGAACCGGGGAGCTGTTTTTT. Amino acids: CASSLTGQGTGELFF.

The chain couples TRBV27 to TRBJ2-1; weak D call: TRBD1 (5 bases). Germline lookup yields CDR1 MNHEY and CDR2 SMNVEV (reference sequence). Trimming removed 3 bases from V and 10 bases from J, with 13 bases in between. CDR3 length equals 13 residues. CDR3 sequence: CASSLADRPEQFF. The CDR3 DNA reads TGTGCCAGCAGTTTGGCCGACAGACCCGAGCAGTTCTTC.

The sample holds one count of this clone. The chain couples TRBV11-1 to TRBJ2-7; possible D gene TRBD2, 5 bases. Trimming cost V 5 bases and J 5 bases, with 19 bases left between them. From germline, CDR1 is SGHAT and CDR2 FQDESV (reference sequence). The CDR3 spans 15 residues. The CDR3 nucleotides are TGTGCCAGCAGCGAAAGCTTGCTTATCGGGAACGAGCAGTACTTC. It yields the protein CASSESLLIGNEQYF.

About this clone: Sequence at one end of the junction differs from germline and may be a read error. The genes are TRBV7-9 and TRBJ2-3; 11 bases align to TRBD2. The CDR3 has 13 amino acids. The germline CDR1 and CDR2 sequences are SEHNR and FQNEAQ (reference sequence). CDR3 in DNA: TGTTCCAGCAGCTTAGGTACACTAGCGGGAGTGTATTTT. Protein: CSSSLGTLAGVYF.